This T cell receptor (beta chain) was captured in a study of shared clonotypes between healthy human individuals. The CDR3 consists of 15 residues. Germline trimming cut 3 bases from V and 1 base from J; bases unmatched to any gene: 5. CDR1 is KGHSH, CDR2 LQKENI, per germline. The run depth of the assay was deep. Only in-frame clones appear in the TCRdb table, and some are missing; sequencing was by immunoSEQ multiplex PCR. The top ten hold approximately 0.07% of the sample, which has approximately 180,000 clones, approximately 95% seen once. The chain carries TRBV18 and TRBJ1-2; 7 nucleotides match TRBD1. The sample comprised naive CD4+ T cells sorted from blood. Subset denoted: CD45RA+ positively selected. This TCR was recovered from a woman aged 30 to 39 in good health. The DNA for the CDR3 is TGTGCCAGCTCACCGGAACAGGGGATTAACTATGGCTACACCTTC. This encodes CASSPEQGINYGYTF. The complete variable domain, with remaining parts taken from reference TRBV18 and TRBJ1-2, reads NAGVMQNPRHLVRRRGQEARLRCSPMKGHSHVYWYRQLPEEGLKFMVYLQKENIIDESGMPKERFSAEFPKEGPSILRIQQVVRGDSAAYFCASSPEQGINYGYTFGSGTRLTVV.